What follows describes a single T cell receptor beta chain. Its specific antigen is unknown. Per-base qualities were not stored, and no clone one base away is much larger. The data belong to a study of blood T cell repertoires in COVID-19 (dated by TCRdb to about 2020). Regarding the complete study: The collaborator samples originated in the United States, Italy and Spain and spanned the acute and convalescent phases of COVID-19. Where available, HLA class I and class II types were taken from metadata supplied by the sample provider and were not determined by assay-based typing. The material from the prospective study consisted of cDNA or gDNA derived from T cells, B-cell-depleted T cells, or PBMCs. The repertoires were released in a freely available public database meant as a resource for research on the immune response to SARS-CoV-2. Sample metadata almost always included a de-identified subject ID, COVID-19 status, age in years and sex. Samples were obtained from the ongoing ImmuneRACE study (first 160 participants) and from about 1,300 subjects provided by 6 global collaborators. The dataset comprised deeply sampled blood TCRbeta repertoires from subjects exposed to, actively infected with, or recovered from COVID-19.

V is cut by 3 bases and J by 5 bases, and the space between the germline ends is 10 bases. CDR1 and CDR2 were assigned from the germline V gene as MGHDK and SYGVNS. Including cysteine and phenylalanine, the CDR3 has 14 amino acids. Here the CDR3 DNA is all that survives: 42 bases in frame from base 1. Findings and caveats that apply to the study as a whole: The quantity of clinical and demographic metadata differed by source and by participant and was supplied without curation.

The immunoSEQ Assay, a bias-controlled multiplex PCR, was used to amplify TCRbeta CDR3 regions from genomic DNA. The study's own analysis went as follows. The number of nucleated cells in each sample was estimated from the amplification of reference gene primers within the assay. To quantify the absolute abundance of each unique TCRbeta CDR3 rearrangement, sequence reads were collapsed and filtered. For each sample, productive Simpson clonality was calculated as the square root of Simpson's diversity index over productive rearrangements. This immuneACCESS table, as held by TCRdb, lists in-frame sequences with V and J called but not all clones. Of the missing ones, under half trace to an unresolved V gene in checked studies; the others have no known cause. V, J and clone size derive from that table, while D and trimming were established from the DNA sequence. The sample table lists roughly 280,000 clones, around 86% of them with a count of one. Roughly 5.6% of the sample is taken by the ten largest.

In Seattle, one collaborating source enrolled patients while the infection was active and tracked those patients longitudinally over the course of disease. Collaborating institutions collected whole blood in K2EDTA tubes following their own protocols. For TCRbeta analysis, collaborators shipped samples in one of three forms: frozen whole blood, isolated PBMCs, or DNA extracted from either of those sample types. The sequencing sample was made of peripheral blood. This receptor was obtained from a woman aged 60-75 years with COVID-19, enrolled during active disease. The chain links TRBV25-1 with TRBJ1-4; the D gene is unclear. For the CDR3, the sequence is CASSEWQANEKLFF. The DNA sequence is TGTGCCAGCAGTGAGTGGCAGGCAAATGAAAAACTGTTTTTT.